The 2 T cell receptor beta chains presented below share a single source sample, sequenced in a study of cytomegalovirus exposure and HLA in healthy donors. Vbeta (60) and Jbeta (13) primers were used in the PCR. Data came from immunoSEQ multiplex PCR; TCRdb stores just in-frame clones and leaves some out. The data contain nearly 110,000 clones, 80% to 90% of them seen just once; the ten biggest clones take up 1.6%. Material for sequencing was PBMCs. The receptors shown here come from a man in his forties or fifties in good health and CMV-seronegative.

V gene TRBV5-1 combines with J gene TRBJ1-6, with D tentatively TRBD1 (5 bases). CDR1 is SGHRS, CDR2 YFSETQ, per germline. The CDR3 consists of 15 residues. Trimming left V 4 bases short and J 5 bases short, with 13 bases between. The CDR3 reads CASSPTTANNSPLHF. The DNA for the CDR3 is TGCGCCAGCAGCCCTACGACAGCGAATAATTCACCCCTCCACTTT.

The chain employs TRBV12-5 and TRBJ1-2; a possible D gene is TRBD1 (5 bases). Germline V gene data show CDR1 as LGHNT and CDR2 as FRNRAP. This CDR3 region has 13 residues. V lost 1 base and J 8 bases, leaving 11 bases between the germline ends. CDR3 coding DNA: TGTGCTAGTGGTTTGGGGGCAGGGTGGGGCTACACCTTC. Its translation is CASGLGAGWGYTF.